Sequencing of this T cell receptor (beta chain) was carried out in a study of glioma-infiltrating T cells after dendritic cell vaccination. Study at large: Three intradermal dendritic cell vaccine injections were given every two weeks.

Germline V CDR1 and CDR2: LNHDA, SQIVND (reference sequence). The V and J ends lost 7 bases and 0 bases respectively, with 15 bases between them. The CDR3 runs to 15 residues. With regard to this clone: Its antigen is not identified.

Sequenced by immunoSEQ multiplex PCR; TCRdb stores in-frame clones only, minus some. The profile shows under 100,000 clones, about 85% of them singletons. Overall study findings and caveats: Survival was not directly related to TCR clonality in these patients.

The V and J genes are TRBV19 and TRBJ1-1; TRBD1 is a possible D gene (6 bases). This sequence originates from a human donor with glioblastoma. The sequences come from blood, collected before dendritic cell vaccination. CDR3 sequence (DNA): TGTGCCAGTACGGTGTGGGGACAAATGAACACTGAAGCTTTCTTT. This encodes CASTVWGQMNTEAFF. The full variable domain, rest sourced from reference TRBV19 and TRBJ1-1, is DGGITQSPKYLFRKEGQNVTLSCEQNLNHDAMYWYRQDPGQGLRLIYYSQIVNDFQKGDIAEGYSVSREKKESFPLTVTSAQKNPTAFYLCASTVWGQMNTEAFFGQGTRLTVV.